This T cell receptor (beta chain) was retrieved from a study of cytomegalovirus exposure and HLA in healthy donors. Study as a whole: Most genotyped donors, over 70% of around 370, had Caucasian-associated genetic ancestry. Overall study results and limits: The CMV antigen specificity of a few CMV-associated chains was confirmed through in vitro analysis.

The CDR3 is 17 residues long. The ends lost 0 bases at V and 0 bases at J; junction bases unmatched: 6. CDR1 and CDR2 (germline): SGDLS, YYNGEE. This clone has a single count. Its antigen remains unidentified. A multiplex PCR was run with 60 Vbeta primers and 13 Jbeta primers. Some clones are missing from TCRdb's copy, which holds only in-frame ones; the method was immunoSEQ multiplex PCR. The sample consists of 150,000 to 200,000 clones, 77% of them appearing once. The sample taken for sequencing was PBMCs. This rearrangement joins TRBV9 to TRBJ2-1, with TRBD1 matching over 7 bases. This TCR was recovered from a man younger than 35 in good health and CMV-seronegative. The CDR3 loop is CASSVEETGDSYNEQFF. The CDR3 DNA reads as TGTGCCAGCAGCGTAGAGGAAACAGGGGACTCCTACAATGAGCAGTTCTTC.